Listed below are T cell receptor beta chains from one sample, sequenced in a study of PD-1 blockade in mismatch repair-deficient tumors. Sequenced by immunoSEQ multiplex PCR; TCRdb stores in-frame clones only, minus some. This table has 40,000 to 65,000 clones, about 85% appearing once. Source: peripheral blood, taken about 4.5 months after starting pembrolizumab. The receptors originated from an adult with mismatch repair-deficient cancer. The CDR3 runs from the conserved cysteine through the conserved F or W. Each record gives: clone size, D gene, J gene, V gene, CDR3 DNA, CDR3 protein. D genes are given only for firm matches. Clone sizes are given selectively: once, few, many, or a class where the clone is expanded.

>-|TRBD2|TRBJ2-1|TRBV19
TGTGCCAGTACCATAGCGGGAGTGGCCAATGAGCAGTTCTTC
CASTIAGVANEQFF
>-|TRBD1|TRBJ2-1|TRBV11-2
TGTGCCAGCAGCTTAGATCGAGGGGGCCGGGATGAGCAGTTCTTC
CASSLDRGGRDEQFF
>-|-|TRBJ2-5|TRBV6-6
TGTGCCAGCAGTTCTGCGACTAGCCAAGAGACCCAGTACTTC
CASSSATSQETQYF
>-|TRBD1|TRBJ2-2|TRBV6-6
TGTGCCAGCAACTGGGACAGAAACACCGGGGAGCTGTTTTTT
CASNWDRNTGELFF
>few|-|TRBJ2-7|TRBV18
TGTGCCAGCTCACCACGGCCATCCAACTACGAGCAGTACTTC
CASSPRPSNYEQYF
>-|-|TRBJ1-5|TRBV13
TGTGCCAGCGGTTTACTGAGGCAGGGAGATCAGCCCCAGCATTTT
CASGLLRQGDQPQHF
>-|-|TRBJ2-7|TRBV5-6
TGTGCCAGCAGCGTTGGCGGGGCCACCTCCTACGAGCAGTACTTC
CASSVGGATSYEQYF
>few|-|TRBJ2-2|TRBV5-4
TGTGCCAGCAGCCCAGGACTTATATCTACGAACACCGGGGAGCTGTTTTTT
CASSPGLISTNTGELFF
>-|TRBD2|TRBJ2-7|TRBV19
TGTGCCAGTAGTATCCGGACTAGCGGGAGTTACGAGCAGTACTTC
CASSIRTSGSYEQYF
>few|-|TRBJ1-2|TRBV5-5
TGTGCCAGCAGCTTGGAAGGGAGGGGGAGCCTCGTCAGTGGCTACACCTTC
CASSLEGRGSLVSGYTF
>-|-|TRBJ2-7|TRBV7-7
TGTGCTAGCAGCCCCCTCCAAGGGAGCGAGCAGTACTTC
CASSPLQGSEQYF
>-|-|TRBJ1-1|TRBV6-5
TGTGCCAGCAGTTTATCAATGAACACTGAAGCTTTCTTT
CASSLSMNTEAFF
>-|TRBD1|TRBJ1-4|TRBV5-5
TGTGCCAGCAGCACCTCGACAGGGGCGGGTGAAAAACTGTTTTTT
CASSTSTGAGEKLFF
>-|-|TRBJ1-2|TRBV9
TGTGCCAGCAGCGTAGTCAGCGAGGGGCGAGGCTACACCTTC
CASSVVSEGRGYTF
>-|-|TRBJ1-1|TRBV10-3
TGTGCCATCGCCGTGGGGATCCTGAACACTGAAGCTTTCTTT
CAIAVGILNTEAFF
>-|-|TRBJ2-3|TRBV11-2
TGTGCCAGCAGCTTAGATCTATCCACAGATACGCAGTATTTT
CASSLDLSTDTQYF
>-|-|TRBJ1-1|TRBV19
TGTGCCAGTAGTATAGCCAGGGCGAACACTGAAGCTTTCTTT
CASSIARANTEAFF
>-|-|TRBJ1-5|TRBV6-5
TGTGCCAGCAGTTACGAGAGTCCTCAGCCCCAGCATTTT
CASSYESPQPQHF
>-|-|TRBJ2-5|TRBV14
TGTGCCAGCAGCCCACAAGAGACCCAGTACTTC
CASSPQETQYF
>-|-|TRBJ2-1|TRBV7-2
TGTGCCAGCAGCTTCGCTAGCGTGAGCTCCTACAATGAGCAGTTCTTC
CASSFASVSSYNEQFF
>-|-|TRBJ1-1|TRBV5-4
TGTGCCAGCAGCTTCGAGGGATGGACTGAAGCTTTCTTT
CASSFEGWTEAFF
>-|-|TRBJ1-3|TRBV4-3
TGCGCCAGCAGCCAAGATCTTTTGGGTGGAAACACCATATATTTT
CASSQDLLGGNTIYF
>-|TRBD2|TRBJ2-1|TRBV19
TGTGCCAGTAGTATGTTAGCGGGAGGCCCATTGAGCTCCTACAATGAGCAGTTCTTC
CASSMLAGGPLSSYNEQFF
>-|-|TRBJ2-7|TRBV4-3
TGCGCCAGCAGCCCCGGGACCCCCTACGAGCAGTACTTC
CASSPGTPYEQYF
>once|TRBD2|TRBJ2-7|TRBV6-6
TGTGCCAGCAGACCCAGACTAGCGGGAGTAGCGTACGAGCAGTACTTC
CASRPRLAGVAYEQYF
>-|TRBD1|TRBJ2-3|TRBV19
TGTGCCAGTAGGAACAGGGGCGCCTCCAGCACAGATACGCAGTATTTT
CASRNRGASSTDTQYF
>-|-|TRBJ1-1|TRBV6-5
TGTGCCAGCCTCCCGGGAAGGGAGAACACTGAAGCTTTCTTT
CASLPGRENTEAFF
>few|-|TRBJ2-7|TRBV7-3
TGTGCCAGCAGCCCCATGCCCGGGAGCTCCTACGAGCAGTACTTC
CASSPMPGSSYEQYF
>-|-|TRBJ1-1|TRBV5-4
TGTGCCAGCAGCCCGGAAGGCAGGATGAACACTGAAGCTTTCTTT
CASSPEGRMNTEAFF